One sample yielded the 10 T cell receptor beta chains listed below, sequenced in a study of immune heterogeneity within non-small cell lung tumors. Template input, which was bulk tumor genomic DNA, totaled roughly 650 ng per sample. Each primary tumor yielded several biopsies, collected far apart from one another at surgery. Patients went through curative surgery, and their non-small cell lung cancer was untreated and newly diagnosed. For the TCR beta CDR3, multiplex PCR with 32 V and 13 J primers performed the amplification. TCRdb fed the multiplex PCR reads into MiXCR, producing one record per CDR3 protein. Of some 10,000 distinct CDR3 sequences listed, 25% to 40% are singletons. Material for sequencing was lung tumor tissue. The receptors were sampled from a man aged 55-75 years with non-small cell lung cancer.

The genes are TRBV12-3 or TRBV12-4 and TRBJ2-2, with a tentative D call TRBD2 (5 bases). The CDR3 contains 17 residues. The ends were cut back, 6 bases at V and 0 bases at J, with 17 bases in the middle. The CDR3 is CASSPEAGLSNTGELFF. The CDR3 DNA is TGTGCCAGCAGCCCCGAGGCGGGCCTATCGAACACCGGGGAGCTGTTTTTT.

This clonotype was seen repeatedly, ten times or more. The rearrangement uses TRBV7-9 and TRBJ2-1; TRBD1 is a possible D gene (7 bases). Germline CDR1 SEHNR, CDR2 FQNEAQ (reference sequence). The CDR3 totals 15 residues. V shed 4 bases and J shed 4 bases, with 14 bases lying between them. CDR3 residues: CASSWGAGGYNEQFF. Written as DNA, the CDR3 is TGTGCCAGCAGCTGGGGGGCAGGGGGATACAATGAGCAGTTCTTC.

There are many counts of this clonotype. CDR3 bases: TGCGCCAGCAGCAGGACTAGCGGGAAAGCAGATACGCAGTATTTT. This gives the protein CASSRTSGKADTQYF. This chain connects TRBV5-1 to TRBJ2-3; 12 bases fit TRBD2. Trimming at V came to 4 bases and at J to 4 bases, leaving 4 bases not matched to a gene. Germline lookup yields CDR1 SGHRS and CDR2 YFSETQ. CDR3 size: 15 residues.

Details on this clonotype: The junction differs from germline at one of its ends, possibly a read error. The J gene is TRBJ2-1, the V gene TRBV27; 7 bases are a match to TRBD1. This CDR3 has 12 residues. Per germline, CDR1 MNHEY and CDR2 SMNVEV (reference sequence). Written as DNA, the CDR3 is TGTTCCAGCTCGACAGGGCGGAATGAGCAGTTTTTC. It is translated as CSSSTGRNEQFF.

The chain uses TRBV11-2 and TRBJ2-2, with D perhaps TRBD2 (5 bases). The germline V and J ends were trimmed by 2 bases and 6 bases, with 16 bases remaining between them. The CDR3 is 16 residues long. CDR1 SGHAT and CDR2 FQNNGV come from the germline V gene. As DNA, the CDR3 is TGTGCCAGCAGCTTACGTTTCCGGGGTTTGCCCGGGGAGCTGTTTTTT. It is translated as CASSLRFRGLPGELFF.

CDR3 bases: TGTGCCAGTTGCCCCGTCGTAGACACCGGGGAGCTGTTTTTT. Translation gives CASCPVVDTGELFF. This sequence joins TRBV19 and TRBJ2-2; unclear D gene. Trimming left V 8 bases short and J 3 bases short, with 13 bases between. The CDR3 sequence is 14 residues long. The germline V gene has CDR1 LNHDA and CDR2 SQIVND (reference sequence). The complete variable domain, with remaining parts taken from reference TRBV19 and TRBJ2-2, reads DGGITQSPKYLFRKEGQNVTLSCEQNLNHDAMYWYRQDPGQGLRLIYYSQIVNDFQKGDIAEGYSVSREKKESFPLTVTSAQKNPTAFYLCASCPVVDTGELFFGEGSRLTVL.

This clonotype was observed a single time. No conserved phenylalanine or tryptophan is present at the end of the CDR3, so a read error is the likely explanation. Because the CDR3's place on the DNA is in doubt, the DNA is left out and the CDR3 is given as listed by TCRdb. The chain recombines TRBV10-3 with TRBJ2-5. A total of 13 residues make up the CDR3, ends included. CDR1 is ENHRY and CDR2 is SYGVKD in the germline V gene. The CDR3 loop reads CAISESSDDTQDV.

The chain employs TRBV7-2 and TRBJ2-7; TRBD2 matches 7 bases. Germline-derived CDR1 and CDR2 are SGHTA and FQGNSA. The CDR3 is 15 residues long. The J segment lost 0 bases and the V segment lost 5 bases, leaving 7 bases of the junction unmatched. The CDR3 protein is CASSPSGMSSYEQYF. The CDR3 DNA reads as TGTGCCAGCAGCCCCAGCGGGATGAGCTCCTACGAGCAGTACTTC.

A remark on this clonotype: A much larger clone differs from this one at a single base, so this may be a read error. This CDR3 fails to terminate in the conserved phenylalanine or tryptophan, so it likely reflects a read error. The chain carries TRBV20-1 and TRBJ1-1; D ambiguous. Trimming shortened V by 4 bases and J by 4 bases, and 4 bases separated the two germline ends. The V gene's germline CDR1 is DFQATT and CDR2 SNEGSKA (reference sequence). CDR3 size: 10 residues. CDR3 loop: CSAIRTEAFI. DNA of the CDR3: TGCAGTGCTATCCGCACTGAAGCTTTCATT.

The count of this clonotype is one. This rearrangement joins TRBV11-2 to TRBJ2-7; D is ambiguous. CDR3 length: 13 amino acids. V lost 0 bases, J lost 3 bases, and 6 bases lay in between. Germline CDR1 reads SGHAT; CDR2 reads FQNNGV. CDR3 sequence (DNA): TGTGCCAGCAGCTTAGAGGTGAACTACGAGCAGTACTTC. Its translation: CASSLEVNYEQYF.